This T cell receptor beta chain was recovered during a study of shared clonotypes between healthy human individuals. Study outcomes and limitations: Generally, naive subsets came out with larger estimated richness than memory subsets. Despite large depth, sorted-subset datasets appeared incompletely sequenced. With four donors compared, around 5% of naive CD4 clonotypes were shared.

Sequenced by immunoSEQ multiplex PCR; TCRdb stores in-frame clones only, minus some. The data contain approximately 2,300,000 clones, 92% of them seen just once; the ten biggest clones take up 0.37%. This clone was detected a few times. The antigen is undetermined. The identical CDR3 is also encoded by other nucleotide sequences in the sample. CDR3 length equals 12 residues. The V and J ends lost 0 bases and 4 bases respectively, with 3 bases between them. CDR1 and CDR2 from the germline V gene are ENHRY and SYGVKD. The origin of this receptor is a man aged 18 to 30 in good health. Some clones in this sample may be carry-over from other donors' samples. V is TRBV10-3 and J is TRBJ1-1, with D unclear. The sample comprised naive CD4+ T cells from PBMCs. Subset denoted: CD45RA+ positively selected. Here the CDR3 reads CAISESTTEAFF. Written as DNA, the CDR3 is TGTGCCATCAGTGAGTCAACCACTGAAGCTTTCTTT.